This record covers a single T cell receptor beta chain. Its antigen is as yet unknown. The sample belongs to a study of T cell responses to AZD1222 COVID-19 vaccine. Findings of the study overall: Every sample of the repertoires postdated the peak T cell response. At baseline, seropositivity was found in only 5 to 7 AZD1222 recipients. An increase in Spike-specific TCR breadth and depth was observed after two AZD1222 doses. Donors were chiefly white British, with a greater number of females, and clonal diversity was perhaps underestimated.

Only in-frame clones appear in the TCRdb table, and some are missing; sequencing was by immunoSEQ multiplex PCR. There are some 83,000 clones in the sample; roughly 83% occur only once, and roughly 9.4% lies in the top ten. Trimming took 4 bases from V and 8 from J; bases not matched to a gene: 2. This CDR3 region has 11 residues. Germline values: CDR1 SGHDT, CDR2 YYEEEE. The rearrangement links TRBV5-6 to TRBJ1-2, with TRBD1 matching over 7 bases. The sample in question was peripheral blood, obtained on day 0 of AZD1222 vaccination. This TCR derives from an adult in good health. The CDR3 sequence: CASSTTGGYTF. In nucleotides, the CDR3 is TGTGCCAGCAGCACGACAGGGGGCTACACCTTC.